These 14 T cell receptor beta chains share one sample of origin, sequenced in a study of T cell responses to AZD1222 COVID-19 vaccine. Clones were read by immunoSEQ multiplex PCR, and TCRdb kept only the in-frame ones, dropping some. The table shows approximately 150,000 clones, with around nine tenths occurring only once. Here the sequenced sample was peripheral blood, taken on day 0 of AZD1222 vaccination. These receptors all stem from an adult in good health.

The V gene is TRBV7-6, the J gene TRBJ2-1; 8 bases agree with TRBD2. The V gene's germline CDR1 is SGHVS and CDR2 FNYEAQ. J was trimmed by 4 bases and V by 3 bases; bases with no gene match: 2. The CDR3 covers 14 residues. CDR3 residues: CASSFSGDYNEQFF. CDR3 DNA: TGTGCCAGCAGCTTTAGCGGGGATTACAATGAGCAGTTCTTC.

The gene calls are TRBV24-1 and TRBJ2-3; D might be TRBD2 (6 bases). The germline V gene encodes CDR1 KGHDR and CDR2 SFDVKD. Trimming took 2 bases from V and 2 from J, leaving 16 bases between them. The CDR3 covers 17 residues. CDR3 sequence: CATSDSFSGTLTDTQYF. The CDR3 bases are TGTGCCACCAGTGATTCTTTTAGCGGAACCCTCACAGATACGCAGTATTTT.

The rearrangement links TRBV6-2 or TRBV6-3 to TRBJ2-5; no firm D call. Trimming took off 1 base at V and 0 bases at J, with 6 bases between the two ends. Germline V lookup: CDR1 MNHEY, CDR2 SVGEGT. This CDR3 is built from 14 residues. The CDR3 loop reads CASSYLNNQETQYF. CDR3 DNA sequence: TGTGCCAGCAGTTACTTGAACAACCAAGAGACCCAGTACTTC.

The chain uses TRBV6-5 and TRBJ2-7; D is ambiguous. The CDR3 has 14 amino acids. Germline V lookup: CDR1 MNHEY, CDR2 SVGAGI. The ends were cut back, 7 bases at V and 0 bases at J, with 13 bases in the middle. CDR3 protein: CASISISSSYEQYF. Here the CDR3 DNA reads TGTGCCAGCATTTCGATTTCAAGCTCCTACGAGCAGTACTTC.

V gene TRBV6-5 combines with J gene TRBJ1-2, with D perhaps matching TRBD1 (5 bases). CDR1 is MNHEY and CDR2 is SVGAGI in the germline V gene. This CDR3 contains 14 residues. The V gene lost 5 bases and the J gene lost 5 bases, with 15 bases spanning the gap. CDR3 nucleotide sequence: TGTGCCAGCAGTCGCCTTGGGCAGGGTTATGGCTACACCTTC. It yields the protein CASSRLGQGYGYTF.

This chain joins TRBV3-1 (or the pseudogene TRBV3-2) and TRBJ2-2; D unresolved. This CDR3 spans 11 amino acids. V was clipped by 11 bases and J by 1 base, with 5 bases between them. CDR1 is LGHDT and CDR2 is YNNKEL in the germline V gene (reference sequence). The DNA of the CDR3 is TGTGCCGCGCGGAACACCGGGGAGCTGTTTTTT. Protein product: CAARNTGELFF.

The rearrangement links TRBV30 to TRBJ1-5; TRBD1 matches at 8 bases. CDR1 is GTSNPN, CDR2 SVGIG, per germline (reference sequence). V shed 6 bases, J shed 4 bases, and the junction held 8 bases outside the gene matches. The CDR3 sequence is 14 residues long. This CDR3 is CACQGQVGNQPQHF. DNA for the CDR3: TGTGCCTGTCAGGGACAGGTAGGGAATCAGCCCCAGCATTTT.

The chain combines TRBV7-9 with TRBJ2-7; possibly TRBD2 for D (6 bases). Trimming took 2 bases from V and 0 from J, leaving 14 bases between them. Germline lookup yields CDR1 SEHNR and CDR2 FQNEAQ (reference sequence). The CDR3 is made up of 16 amino acids. The DNA for the CDR3 is TGTGCCAGCAGCTTAATTCGGGGGACGAGCTCCTACGAGCAGTACTTC. Protein product: CASSLIRGTSSYEQYF.

The rearrangement joins TRBV7-2 to TRBJ1-4; D not certain. Germline loops: CDR1 SGHTA, CDR2 FQGNSA. Trimming shortened V by 6 bases and J by 4 bases, and 12 bases separated the two germline ends. The CDR3 consists of 14 residues. The CDR3 region is CASREMGYNEKLFF. In DNA, the CDR3 is TGTGCCAGCAGGGAAATGGGGTATAATGAAAAACTGTTTTTT.

A single count supports this clone. The rearrangement links TRBV5-1 to TRBJ1-4, with 9 nucleotides matching TRBD1. CDR1 and CDR2 from the germline V gene are SGHRS and YFSETQ. The CDR3 covers 16 residues. Germline trimming cut 3 bases from V and 7 bases from J; bases unmatched to any gene: 10. CDR3 DNA: TGCGCCAGCAGCTACGTCGCAGGACAGGGGTCTGAAAAACTGTTTTTT. Amino acids: CASSYVAGQGSEKLFF.

The chain employs TRBV6-1 and TRBJ1-3, with 7 nucleotides matching TRBD1. Trimming at V came to 1 base and at J to 0 bases, leaving 12 bases not matched to a gene. This CDR3 region has 19 residues. Germline assignment: CDR1 MNHNS and CDR2 SASEGT. In nucleotides, the CDR3 is TGTGCCAGCAGTGAAGATACCCCGGAGGACAGGCTCTCTGGAAACACCATATATTTT. This translates into CASSEDTPEDRLSGNTIYF.

The count of this clone is one. V is TRBV18 and J is TRBJ1-5, with TRBD1 matching over 10 bases. V lost 4 bases and J lost 3; bases outside the gene matches: 6. This CDR3 is 16 amino acids long. Germline V gives CDR1 KGHSH, CDR2 LQKENI. CDR3 protein: CASSQRDRGNNQPQHF. The CDR3 coding sequence is TGTGCCAGCTCACAACGGGACAGGGGCAACAATCAGCCCCAGCATTTT.

The V call is TRBV5-8, the J call TRBJ1-2; 10 positions match TRBD1. V shed 7 bases, J shed 4 bases, and the junction held 7 bases outside the gene matches. The CDR3 is 14 amino acids. The germline V gene has CDR1 SGHTS and CDR2 YDEGEE. The CDR3 loop is CASLGQGIGYGYTF. As DNA, the CDR3 is TGTGCCAGCTTGGGACAGGGGATAGGCTATGGCTACACCTTC.

This chain uses TRBV5-4 with TRBJ1-1; possibly TRBD1 for D (5 bases). Germline V gene sequence: CDR1 SGHNT, CDR2 YYREEE (reference sequence). The V gene lost 4 bases and the J gene lost 3 bases, with 16 bases spanning the gap. The CDR3 contains 15 residues. The CDR3 sequence is CASSPPGQGYTEAFF. The CDR3 nucleotides read TGTGCCAGCAGCCCGCCTGGGCAGGGATACACTGAAGCTTTCTTT.